The rows below give T cell receptor beta chains drawn from one sample of a study of OX40 agonist ivuxolimab in advanced cancers. This table comes from immunoSEQ multiplex PCR, and its TCRdb copy is limited to in-frame clones, with some not included. In the table there are about 70,000 clones, almost 90% of which are singletons. Material: CD4+ or CD8+ T cells sorted from blood, obtained in a trial of the OX40 agonist ivuxolimab. These TCRs come from an adult with an advanced solid tumor such as melanoma, head and neck, liver or kidney cancer. CDR3s include the opening cysteine and the closing phenylalanine or tryptophan. A D gene is named only where the DNA matches it firmly. Some rows mark clone size as missing; the rest say once, few, many or name a class of expanded clone.

clone_size | j_call | d_call | v_call | cdr3_aa | cdr3_nt
. | TRBJ2-5 | . | TRBV7-2 | CASSLDQGKGTQYF | TGTGCCAGCAGCTTAGATCAGGGAAAGGGGACCCAGTACTTC
few | TRBJ1-2 | . | TRBV29-1 | CSVEGSGYGYTF | TGCAGCGTTGAGGGATCGGGCTATGGCTACACCTTC
. | TRBJ1-1 | . | TRBV28 | CASSPQDRPAFF | TGTGCCAGCAGTCCACAAGACAGGCCAGCTTTCTTT
. | TRBJ2-7 | . | TRBV2 | CASSVEYEQYF | TGTGCCAGCAGTGTGGAGTACGAGCAGTACTTC
few | TRBJ1-5 | . | TRBV28 | CASKYHTSGSYSNQPQHF | TGTGCCAGCAAGTATCACACTTCTGGGAGTTATAGCAATCAGCCCCAGCATTTT
once | TRBJ2-2 | TRBD2 | TRBV5-4 | CASSWGSGRVFRSLAGELFF | TGTGCCAGCAGCTGGGGATCAGGGAGGGTGTTCCGCTCCCTCGCCGGGGAGCTGTTTTTT
. | TRBJ1-1 | . | TRBV11-2 | CASSSQRGEAFF | TGTGCCAGCAGCTCGCAGAGAGGTGAAGCTTTCTTT
. | TRBJ2-1 | . | TRBV9 | CASSLDGNEQFF | TGTGCCAGCAGCCTAGATGGCAATGAGCAGTTCTTC
. | TRBJ1-1 | TRBD1 | TRBV6-1 | CASSVQGEAFF | TGTGCCAGCAGTGTACAGGGGGAGGCTTTCTTT
. | TRBJ2-3 | . | TRBV18 | CASSPAVGTDTQYF | TGTGCCAGCTCACCGGCGGTGGGCACAGATACGCAGTATTTT
. | TRBJ2-7 | . | TRBV27 | CASKRGGAYEQYF | TGTGCCAGCAAACGGGGCGGAGCCTACGAGCAGTACTTC
. | TRBJ1-1 | . | TRBV7-9 | CASSLNAGTEAFF | TGTGCCAGCAGCTTAAATGCGGGCACTGAAGCTTTCTTT
. | TRBJ2-3 | . | TRBV29-1 | CSVEDRREALTDTQYF | TGCAGCGTTGAAGATCGAAGGGAGGCCCTCACAGATACGCAGTATTTT